This T cell receptor (beta chain) originates from a study of T-cell memory formation after mild COVID-19. One entry per CDR3 protein results from TCRdb running MiXCR on the 5' RACE reads. The sample has a few hundred thousand distinct CDR3 sequences, roughly 16% seen once; the top ten hold 22%. Germline assignment: CDR1 DFQATT and CDR2 SNEGSKA (reference sequence). The CDR3 consists of 14 residues. Trimming cost V 6 bases and J 6 bases, with 18 bases left between them. The TCR sequence derives from a man aged 18 to 35 who had mild COVID-19 (a few samples of this study predate the infection). Cell type and time point are not known. Sequenced material: PBMCs or a T cell subset sorted from them (not recorded which). The chain links TRBV20-1 to TRBJ2-1; a possible D gene is TRBD2 (5 bases). The CDR3 nucleotides read TGCAGTGCCCCGGGGATCGATTTAAGCAATGAGCAGTTCTTC. Its protein product is CSAPGIDLSNEQFF.